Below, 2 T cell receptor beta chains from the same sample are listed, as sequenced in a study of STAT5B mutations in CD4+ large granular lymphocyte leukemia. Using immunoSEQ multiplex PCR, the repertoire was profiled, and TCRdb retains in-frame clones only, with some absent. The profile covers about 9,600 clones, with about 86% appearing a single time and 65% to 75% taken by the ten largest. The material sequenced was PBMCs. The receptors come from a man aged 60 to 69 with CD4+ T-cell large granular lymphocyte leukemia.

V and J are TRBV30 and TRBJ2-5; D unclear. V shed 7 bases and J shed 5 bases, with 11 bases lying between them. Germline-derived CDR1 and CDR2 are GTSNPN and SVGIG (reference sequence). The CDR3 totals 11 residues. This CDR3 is CALQPKETQYF. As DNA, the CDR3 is TGTGCCTTACAACCGAAGGAGACCCAGTACTTC.

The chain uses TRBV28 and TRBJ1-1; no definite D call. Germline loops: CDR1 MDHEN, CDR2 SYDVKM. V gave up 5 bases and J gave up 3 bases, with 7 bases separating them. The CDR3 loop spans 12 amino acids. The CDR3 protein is CASSPEYTEAFF. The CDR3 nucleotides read TGTGCCAGCAGTCCAGAGTACACTGAAGCTTTCTTT.